This T cell receptor (beta chain) was documented in a study of blood T cells in healthy people across ages. This clonotype was seen more than once but under ten times. Its antigen remains unidentified. Using a J-beta primer mix together with a sample-barcoded 5' primer, a second PCR was run for roughly 6 to 11 cycles. Via MiXCR, TCRdb re-called the 5' RACE reads, giving one row per CDR3 protein. The sample contains around 620,000 distinct CDR3 sequences, 27% of which appear only once. General study results and limits: Age showed a roughly linear inverse relationship with TCR beta diversity per million T cells. More naive CD4+ cells and higher diversity marked long-lived donors relative to aged donors. Diversity was estimated from one million T cells, and these estimates were considered underestimates.

The extraction recovered at least 6 micrograms of total RNA per sample. In germline, CDR1 is SGHDN, CDR2 FVKESK. V was pared by 1 base and J by 8 bases, with 9 bases between. This CDR3 is built from 14 residues. The chain combines TRBV14 with TRBJ2-6; tentative D call: TRBD2 (5 bases). Sequences were obtained from blood. The TCR originated in a woman in her 70s in good health. This chain's CDR3 is CASSQGRGTNVLTF. For the CDR3, the DNA is TGTGCCAGCAGCCAAGGCCGAGGGACCAACGTCCTGACTTTC.